This TCR beta chain was profiled in a study of graft-versus-host responses after intestinal transplantation. Profiled with immunoSEQ multiplex PCR; TCRdb holds only in-frame clones, not every one. The table shows some 14,000 clones, with around 29% occurring only once. Germline V lookup: CDR1 MNHEY, CDR2 SMNVEV (reference sequence). Trimming shortened V by 5 bases and J by 4 bases, and 21 bases separated the two germline ends. CDR3 length equals 17 residues. General study findings and limits: Clonal ratios of graft-versus-host to host-versus-graft in allografts were high for patients exhibiting graft-donor T cell macrochimerism.

Labeling with CFSE marked approximately 200,000 responder cells, which were plated with approximately 200,000 irradiated, violet-dye-labeled stimulator cells. CD4 and CD8 responders that proliferated in the reaction were FACS-sorted. The origin of this receptor is a human patient who received an intestinal transplant. The specimen comprised alloreactive CD4+ T cells from a mixed lymphocyte reaction culture, sampled before intestinal transplant. Described subset: CFSE-low proliferating T cells sorted from roughly 6-day pre-transplant mixed lymphocyte reaction (GvH or HvG direction). The genes are TRBV27 and TRBJ2-1; tentatively, D is TRBD1 (6 bases). The CDR3 bases are TGTGCCAGCAGTCCACAGGGCGCCGAACTGAGATACAATGAGCAGTTCTTC. As protein: CASSPQGAELRYNEQFF.